The T cell receptor (beta chain) described here comes from a study of shared clonotypes between healthy human individuals. Notes on this clone: What it binds is unknown.

Whole-study findings and limits: Sequencing depth was a factor that was expected to affect clonotype sharing among donors.

TCRdb's copy holds only in-frame clones and misses some; the assay was immunoSEQ multiplex PCR. The sample consists of 2 million to 2.5 million clones, about 90% of them appearing once. This CDR3 is built from 16 residues. CDR1 and CDR2 from the germline V gene are LGHNA and YNFKEQ. The junction had 8 bases not matched to a gene; V was cut back by 1 base and J by 5 bases. Everyone who donated was a Caucasian adult who lived in Nashville, Tennessee. Sequencing was performed on naive CD4+ T cells from PBMCs. Subset in this sample: CD45RA+ positively selected. The chain recombines TRBV4-2 with TRBJ2-3; 8 nucleotides line up with TRBD2. The receptor comes from a man younger than 35 in good health. Some clones in this sample may be carry-over from other donors' samples. The CDR3 nucleotides read TGTGCCAGCAGCCAAGGGGTCGCGGGAGGTTTAGATACGCAGTATTTT. Amino acids: CASSQGVAGGLDTQYF.